The present TCR beta chain was sequenced within a study of T-cell memory formation after mild COVID-19. Across the whole study: TCR clusters mostly belonged to single donors.

Trimming removed 6 bases at V and 1 base at J, with 8 bases between. Germline V gives CDR1 KGHDR, CDR2 SFDVKD. The CDR3 is 13 amino acids. This clonotype was detected a few times. TCRdb called the 5' RACE reads again in MiXCR, with one record for every CDR3 protein. This sample has a few hundred thousand distinct CDR3 sequences, with less than 25% found just once. The TCR comes from an adult woman who had mild COVID-19 (a few samples of this study predate the infection). Cell type and time point are not known. Sequencing was done on a sample of PBMCs or a T cell subset sorted from them (not recorded which). The chain is built from TRBV24-1 and TRBJ1-1; D is ambiguous. The CDR3 DNA sequence: TGTGCCACCAGTCTTGGGCCGAACACTGAAGCTTTCTTT. Translated, it gives CATSLGPNTEAFF.